This T cell receptor beta chain is drawn from a study of post-analysis software for immune sequencing data. Turning to the study itself: The cohort encompassed relapsing-remitting, secondary progressive and progressive-relapsing multiple sclerosis disease courses. Study-level findings and limits: Higher frequency in patients than in controls was seen for roughly five TRBV segments, with TRBV5-6, TRBV5-1 and TRBV20-1 among them.

The V gene's germline CDR1 is DFQATT and CDR2 SNEGSKA (reference sequence). V lost 0 bases to trimming and J lost 0 bases, with 11 bases between them. This CDR3 is built from 16 residues. The TCR beta cDNA libraries contained unique molecular identifiers. T cells numbering about 0.85 to 11 million yielded cDNA molecules that totaled about 500,000. One entry per CDR3 protein results from TCRdb running MiXCR on the PCR reads. The sample contains about 160,000 distinct CDR3 sequences, under 40% of which appear only once. Concerning this clonotype itself: Its target is unknown.

The chain carries TRBV20-1 and TRBJ1-4; D gene uncertain. This material consisted of blood, taken after autologous hematopoietic stem cell transplantation. The receptor was derived from a girl between 5 and 17 years old with multiple sclerosis. The CDR3 is CSARDRGLATNEKLFF. DNA for the CDR3: TGCAGTGCTAGAGATCGCGGCCTTGCAACTAATGAAAAACTGTTTTTT.